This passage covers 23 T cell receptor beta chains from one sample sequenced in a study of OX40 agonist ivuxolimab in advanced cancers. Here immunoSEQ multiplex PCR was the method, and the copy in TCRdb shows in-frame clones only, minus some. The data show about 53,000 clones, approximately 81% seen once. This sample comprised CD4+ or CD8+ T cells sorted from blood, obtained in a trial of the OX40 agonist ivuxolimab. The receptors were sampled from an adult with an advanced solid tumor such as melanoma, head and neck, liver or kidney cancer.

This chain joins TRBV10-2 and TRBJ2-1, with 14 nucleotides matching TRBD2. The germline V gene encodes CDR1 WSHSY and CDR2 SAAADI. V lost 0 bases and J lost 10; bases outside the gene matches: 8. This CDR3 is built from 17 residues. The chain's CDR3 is CASSESLGLAGVREQFF. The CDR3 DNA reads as TGCGCCAGCAGTGAGTCGTTGGGACTAGCGGGAGTACGGGAGCAGTTCTTC.

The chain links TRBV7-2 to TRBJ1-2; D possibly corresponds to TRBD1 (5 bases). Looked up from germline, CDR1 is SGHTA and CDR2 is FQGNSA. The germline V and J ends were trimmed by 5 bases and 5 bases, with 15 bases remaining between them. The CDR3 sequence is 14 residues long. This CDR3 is CASSPTWGGYGYTF. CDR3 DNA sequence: TGTGCCAGCAGCCCGACCTGGGGGGGTTATGGCTACACCTTC.

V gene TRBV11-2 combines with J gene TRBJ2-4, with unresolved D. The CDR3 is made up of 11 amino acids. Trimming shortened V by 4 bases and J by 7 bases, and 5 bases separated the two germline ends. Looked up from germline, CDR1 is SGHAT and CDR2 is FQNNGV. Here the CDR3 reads CASSSTNIQYF. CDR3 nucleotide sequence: TGTGCCAGCAGCTCGACTAACATTCAGTACTTC.

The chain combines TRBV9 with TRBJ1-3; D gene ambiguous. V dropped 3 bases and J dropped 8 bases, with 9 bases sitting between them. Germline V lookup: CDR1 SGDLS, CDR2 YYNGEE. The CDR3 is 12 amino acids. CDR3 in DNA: TGTGCCAGCAGCGAGACCCTGGACACCATATATTTT. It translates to CASSETLDTIYF.

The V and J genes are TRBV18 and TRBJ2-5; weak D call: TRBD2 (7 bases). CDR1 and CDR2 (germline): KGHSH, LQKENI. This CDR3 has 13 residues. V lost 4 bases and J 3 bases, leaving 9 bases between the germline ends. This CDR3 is CASSREGEETQYF. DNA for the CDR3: TGTGCCAGCTCACGGGAGGGGGAAGAGACCCAGTACTTC.

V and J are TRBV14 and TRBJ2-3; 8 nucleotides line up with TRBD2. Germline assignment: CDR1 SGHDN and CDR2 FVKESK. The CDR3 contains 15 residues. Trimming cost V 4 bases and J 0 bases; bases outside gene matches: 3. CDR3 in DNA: TGTGCCAGCAGCCTTAGCGGGGTTAGCACAGATACGCAGTATTTT. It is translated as CASSLSGVSTDTQYF.

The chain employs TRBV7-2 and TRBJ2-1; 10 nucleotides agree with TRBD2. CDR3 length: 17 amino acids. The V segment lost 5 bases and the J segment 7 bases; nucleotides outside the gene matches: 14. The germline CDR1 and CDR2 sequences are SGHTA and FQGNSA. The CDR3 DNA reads TGTGCCAGCAGCCTACCGATGTTTAGCGGGAGGAATAATGAGCAGTTCTTC. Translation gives CASSLPMFSGRNNEQFF.

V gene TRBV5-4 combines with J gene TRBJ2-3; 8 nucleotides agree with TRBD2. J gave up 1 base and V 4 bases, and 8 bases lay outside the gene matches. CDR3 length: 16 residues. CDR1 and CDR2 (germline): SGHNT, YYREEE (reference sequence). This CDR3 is CASSQPGLGGTDTQYF. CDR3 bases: TGTGCCAGCAGCCAACCGGGACTAGGGGGCACAGATACGCAGTATTTT. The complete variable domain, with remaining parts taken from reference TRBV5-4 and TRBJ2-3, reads ETGVTQSPTHLIKTRGQQVTLRCSSQSGHNTVSWYQQALGQGPQFIFQYYREEENGRGNFPPRFSGLQFPNYSSELNVNALELDDSALYLCASSQPGLGGTDTQYFGPGTRLTVL.

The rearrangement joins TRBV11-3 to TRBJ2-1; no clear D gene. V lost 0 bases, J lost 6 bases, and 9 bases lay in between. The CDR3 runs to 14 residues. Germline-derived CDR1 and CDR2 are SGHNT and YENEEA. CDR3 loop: CASSLDIGSNEQFF. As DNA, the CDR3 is TGTGCCAGCAGCTTAGATATTGGGTCCAATGAGCAGTTCTTC. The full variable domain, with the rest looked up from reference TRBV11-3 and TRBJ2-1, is EAGVVQSPRYKIIEKKQPVAFWCNPISGHNTLYWYLQNLGQGPELLIRYENEEAVDDSQLPKDRFSAERLKGVDSTLKIQPAELGDSAVYLCASSLDIGSNEQFFGPGTRLTVL.

CDR3 coding DNA: TGTGCCTGGAGTGCCCCCGGACAGCAGTACTTC. Its translation is CAWSAPGQQYF. The chain couples TRBV30 to TRBJ2-7; D is ambiguous. The CDR3 length is 11 residues. V was clipped by 1 base and J by 8 bases, with 9 bases between them. Germline V CDR1 and CDR2: GTSNPN, SVGIG (reference sequence).

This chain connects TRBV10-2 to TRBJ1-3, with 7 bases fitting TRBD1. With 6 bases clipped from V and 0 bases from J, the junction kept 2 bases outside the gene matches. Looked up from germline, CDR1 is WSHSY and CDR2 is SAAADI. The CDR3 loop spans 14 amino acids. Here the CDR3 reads CASRDRDSGNTIYF. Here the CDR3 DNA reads TGCGCCAGCAGAGACAGGGACTCTGGAAACACCATATATTTT.

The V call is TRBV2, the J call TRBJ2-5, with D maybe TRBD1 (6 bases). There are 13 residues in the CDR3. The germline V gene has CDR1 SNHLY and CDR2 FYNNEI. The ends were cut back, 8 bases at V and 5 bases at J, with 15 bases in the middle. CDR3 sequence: CASDRTGLETQYF. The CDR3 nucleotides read TGTGCCAGCGACCGAACAGGGTTGGAGACCCAGTACTTC.

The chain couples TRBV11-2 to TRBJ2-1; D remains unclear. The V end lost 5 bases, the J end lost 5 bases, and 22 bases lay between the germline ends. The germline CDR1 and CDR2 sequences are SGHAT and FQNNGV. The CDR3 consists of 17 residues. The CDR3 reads CASSPGPVGSLNNEQFF. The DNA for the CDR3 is TGTGCCAGCAGCCCCGGGCCGGTGGGATCGCTAAACAATGAGCAGTTCTTC.

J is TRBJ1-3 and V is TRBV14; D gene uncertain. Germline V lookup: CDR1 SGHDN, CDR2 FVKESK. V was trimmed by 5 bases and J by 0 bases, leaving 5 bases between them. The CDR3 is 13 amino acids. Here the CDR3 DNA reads TGTGCCAGCAGCAGACCCTCTGGAAACACCATATATTTT. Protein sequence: CASSRPSGNTIYF.

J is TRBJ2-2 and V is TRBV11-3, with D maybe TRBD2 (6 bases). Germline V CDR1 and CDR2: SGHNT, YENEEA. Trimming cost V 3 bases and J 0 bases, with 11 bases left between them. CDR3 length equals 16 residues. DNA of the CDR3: TGTGCCAGCAGCTTCAAGCGGGCCTCGAACACCGGGGAGCTGTTTTTT. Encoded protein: CASSFKRASNTGELFF. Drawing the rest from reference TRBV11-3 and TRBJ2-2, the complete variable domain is EAGVVQSPRYKIIEKKQPVAFWCNPISGHNTLYWYLQNLGQGPELLIRYENEEAVDDSQLPKDRFSAERLKGVDSTLKIQPAELGDSAVYLCASSFKRASNTGELFFGEGSRLTVL.

The DNA of the CDR3 is TGCGCCAGCAGCACCGATAGCCTAGCGGCTTGGGGGAATGAGCAGTTCTTC. Translation: CASSTDSLAAWGNEQFF. The J gene is TRBJ2-1, the V gene TRBV5-1; 7 bases are shared with TRBD2. The CDR3 runs 17 residues. Germline V lookup: CDR1 SGHRS, CDR2 YFSETQ. The trim removed 4 bases at V and 7 bases at J, leaving 17 bases unmatched.

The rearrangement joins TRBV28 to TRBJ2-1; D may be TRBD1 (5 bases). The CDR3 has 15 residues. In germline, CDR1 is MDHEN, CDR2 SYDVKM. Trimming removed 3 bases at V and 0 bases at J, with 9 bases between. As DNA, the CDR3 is TGTGCCAGCAGTTTGGACATTGGCTCCTACAATGAGCAGTTCTTC. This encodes CASSLDIGSYNEQFF. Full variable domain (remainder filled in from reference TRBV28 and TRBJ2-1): DVKVTQSSRYLVKRTGEKVFLECVQDMDHENMFWYRQDPGLGLRLIYFSYDVKMKEKGDIPEGYSVSREKKERFSLILESASTNQTSMYLCASSLDIGSYNEQFFGPGTRLTVL.

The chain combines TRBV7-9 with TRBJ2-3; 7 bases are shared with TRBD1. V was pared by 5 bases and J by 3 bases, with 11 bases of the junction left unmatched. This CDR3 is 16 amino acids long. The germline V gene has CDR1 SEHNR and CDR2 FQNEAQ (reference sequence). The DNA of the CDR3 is TGTGCCAGCAGCCTTAGACCAGGGGGTGATACAGATACGCAGTATTTT. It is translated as CASSLRPGGDTDTQYF.

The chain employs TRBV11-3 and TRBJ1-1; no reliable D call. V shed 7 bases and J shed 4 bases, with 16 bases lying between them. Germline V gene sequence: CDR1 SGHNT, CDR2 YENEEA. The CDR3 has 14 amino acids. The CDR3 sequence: CASTEAELGTEAFF. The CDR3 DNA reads TGTGCCAGCACCGAGGCAGAACTGGGCACTGAAGCTTTCTTT. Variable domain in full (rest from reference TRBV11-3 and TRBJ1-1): EAGVVQSPRYKIIEKKQPVAFWCNPISGHNTLYWYLQNLGQGPELLIRYENEEAVDDSQLPKDRFSAERLKGVDSTLKIQPAELGDSAVYLCASTEAELGTEAFFGQGTRLTVV.

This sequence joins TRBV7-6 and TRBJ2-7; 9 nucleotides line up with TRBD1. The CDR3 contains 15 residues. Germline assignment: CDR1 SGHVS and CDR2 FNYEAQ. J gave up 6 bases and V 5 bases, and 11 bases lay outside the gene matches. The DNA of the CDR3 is TGTGCCAGCAGCCAAACACAGGGGGCTCGCGGCGAGCAGTACTTC. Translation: CASSQTQGARGEQYF.

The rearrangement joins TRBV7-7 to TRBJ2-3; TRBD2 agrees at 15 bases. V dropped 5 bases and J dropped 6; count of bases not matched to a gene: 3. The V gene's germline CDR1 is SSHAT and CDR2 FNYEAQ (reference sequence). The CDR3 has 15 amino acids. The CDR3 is CASSEGLAGGDTQYF. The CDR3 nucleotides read TGTGCCAGCAGCGAGGGACTAGCGGGAGGTGATACGCAGTATTTT.

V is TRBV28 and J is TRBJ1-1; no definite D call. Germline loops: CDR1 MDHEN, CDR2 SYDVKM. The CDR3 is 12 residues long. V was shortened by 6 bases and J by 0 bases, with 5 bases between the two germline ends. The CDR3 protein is CASRSLNTEAFF. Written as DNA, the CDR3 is TGTGCCAGCAGATCTCTGAACACTGAAGCTTTCTTT.

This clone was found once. The CDR3 loop is CASSLQGAGETQYF. Here the CDR3 DNA reads TGTGCCAGCAGCCTACAGGGTGCGGGAGAGACCCAGTACTTC. The chain uses TRBV11-3 and TRBJ2-5, with D possibly TRBD1 on 6 matching bases. CDR3 size: 14 residues. Germline V gene lookup returns CDR1 SGHNT and CDR2 YENEEA. V was pared by 5 bases and J by 4 bases, with 14 bases between.